This TCR beta chain is drawn from a study of cytomegalovirus exposure and HLA in healthy donors. Study-level information: Falling in the Caucasian-associated ancestry cluster were about four fifths of under 500 genotyped donors. Study-level results: Later examination showed HLA-associated TCR beta chains had greater clonal expansion than equally common others. Within the data, a cluster of highly shared sequence variants was likely a sequencing artifact.

The PCR contained 60 Vbeta and 13 Jbeta primers. Produced via immunoSEQ multiplex PCR; TCRdb's table is partial and in-frame only. The data contain about 170,000 clones, 82% of them seen just once; the ten biggest clones take up around 0.97%. Germline V gene data show CDR1 as MRHNA and CDR2 as SNTAGT. The CDR3 sequence is 15 residues long. Trimming at V came to 5 bases and at J to 5 bases, leaving 9 bases not matched to a gene. Though nominally healthy at sampling, donors likely had unrecorded immune exposures. About this clone: Antigen unknown.

The sample was PBMCs. The chain employs TRBV6-4 and TRBJ2-5, with TRBD2 matching over 9 bases. The sequence was obtained from a girl aged 2-10 years in good health and CMV-seropositive. The CDR3: CASSPLAGEGETQYF. CDR3 bases: TGTGCCAGCAGTCCCTTAGCGGGAGAGGGGGAGACCCAGTACTTC.